The next 5 T cell receptor beta chains were all read from a single sample in a study of blood T cells in healthy people across ages. A second PCR of roughly 7 to 11 cycles used a sample-barcoded 5' primer and a J-beta primer mix. TCRdb re-analysed the 5' RACE reads in MiXCR, keeping a single row per CDR3 protein. The sample consists of 780,000 or so distinct CDR3 sequences, roughly three fifths of them appearing once. The sample taken for sequencing was blood. These receptors all come from a man in his forties or fifties in good health.

This clonotype showed up just a few times. This chain connects TRBV29-1 to TRBJ1-5; possible D gene TRBD1, 5 bases. Per the germline V gene, CDR1 is SQVTM and CDR2 is ANQGSEA. With 4 bases removed from V and 3 bases from J, the gap between germline ends came to 7 bases. This CDR3 contains 12 residues. CDR3 DNA: TGCAGCGTTGGACAGCACAATCAGCCCCAGCATTTT. Translated: CSVGQHNQPQHF.

This clonotype occurred once. The genes are TRBV28 and TRBJ2-4; 8 bases are shared with TRBD2. J gave up 13 bases and V 5 bases, and 19 bases lay outside the gene matches. There are 16 residues in the CDR3. CDR1 and CDR2 from the germline V gene are MDHEN and SYDVKM. The CDR3 loop reads CASSLLTSGGHLGQYF. The CDR3 region has the DNA TGTGCCAGCAGTCTCCTAACTAGCGGCGGCCACTTAGGGCAGTACTTC.

The chain carries TRBV29-1 and TRBJ2-5; tentatively, D is TRBD1 (6 bases). Trimming removed 8 bases from V and 4 bases from J, with 14 bases in between. The CDR3 covers 12 residues. Looked up from germline, CDR1 is SQVTM and CDR2 is ANQGSEA. For the CDR3, the DNA is TGCAGCCAAAAAACAGGGTTAGAGACCCAGTACTTC. Translating gives CSQKTGLETQYF.

This clonotype has just a few counts. The genes are TRBV7-2 and TRBJ2-3, with a possible D match to TRBD1 (6 bases). Germline CDR1 and CDR2: SGHTA and FQGNSA. There are 13 residues in the CDR3. With 5 bases removed from V and 5 bases from J, the gap between germline ends came to 11 bases. The CDR3 DNA sequence: TGTGCCAGCAGCCAGCAGGGGTTAGATACGCAGTATTTT. This gives the protein CASSQQGLDTQYF.

This chain joins TRBV6-1 and TRBJ2-7; D is perhaps TRBD1 (6 bases). The J call may not be correct, given that the DNA end is closer to TRBJ2-5. This CDR3 contains 14 residues. The V gene's germline CDR1 is MNHNS and CDR2 SASEGT. The CDR3 reads CASSNDRYTETQYF. CDR3 coding DNA: TGTGCCAGCAGTAACGACAGGTACACGGAGACCCAGTACTTC.